These T cell receptor beta chains were read from a single sample in a study of T cell changes during pregnancy in multiple sclerosis. The protocol was immunoSEQ multiplex PCR, while the TCRdb copy is restricted to in-frame clones and leaves out a portion. Found here are around 29,000 clones, over 75% of them singletons; the top ten hold around 7.9%. This material consisted of CD8+ T cells from peripheral blood mononuclear cells, taken after pregnancy. Receptor source: a female donor with multiple sclerosis, enrolled in a pregnancy study. CDR3s include the opening cysteine and the closing phenylalanine or tryptophan. A D gene is named only where the DNA matches it firmly. Some rows mark clone size as missing; the rest say once, few, many or name a class of expanded clone.

v_gene	abundance	d_gene	j_gene	CDR3aa	CDR3nt
TRBV6-4	NA	TRBD1	TRBJ2-6	CASSDSGTGSSGANVLTF	TGTGCCAGCAGTGACTCAGGGACAGGGTCCTCCGGGGCCAACGTCCTGACTTTC
TRBV27	NA	NA	TRBJ1-2	CASSPSAGGALYGYTF	TGTGCCAGCAGTCCGTCGGCCGGTGGGGCCCTCTATGGCTACACCTTC
TRBV15	NA	NA	TRBJ2-3	CATSRDRAGGTDTQYF	TGTGCCACCAGCAGAGATCGGGCAGGGGGCACAGATACGCAGTATTTT
TRBV4-1	NA	NA	TRBJ2-2	CASSQARGRPNTGELFF	TGCGCCAGCAGCCAAGCAAGGGGAAGGCCGAACACCGGGGAGCTGTTTTTT
TRBV6-1	NA	NA	TRBJ1-5	CASRSRVGNQPQHF	TGTGCCAGCAGGAGCAGGGTTGGCAATCAGCCCCAGCATTTT
TRBV4-3	NA	TRBD1	TRBJ1-2	CASSSPGTGNYGYTF	TGCGCCAGCAGTTCCCCCGGGACAGGAAACTATGGCTACACCTTC
TRBV11-2	NA	NA	TRBJ1-1	CASSLGRGAFF	TGTGCCAGCAGCTTAGGCAGAGGGGCTTTCTTT
TRBV28	NA	TRBD1	TRBJ2-7	CASSFTGGRYEQYF	TGTGCCAGCAGTTTTACAGGGGGTCGGTACGAGCAGTACTTC
TRBV6-4	NA	TRBD1	TRBJ2-2	CASSGQGDSGELFF	TGTGCCAGCAGTGGACAGGGAGACAGCGGGGAGCTGTTTTTT
TRBV5-1	once	NA	TRBJ1-2	CASSLATYGGDGYTF	TGCGCCAGCAGCTTGGCCACCTATGGTGGAGATGGCTACACCTTC
TRBV27	NA	NA	TRBJ2-7	CASSAGLDPYEQYF	TGTGCCAGCAGCGCGGGGCTCGACCCCTACGAGCAGTACTTC
TRBV7-9	NA	NA	TRBJ1-5	CASSIDRNSNQPQHF	TGTGCCAGCAGCATCGACAGAAATAGCAATCAGCCCCAGCATTTT
TRBV4-1	NA	NA	TRBJ2-7	CASSQVTSGSYEQYF	TGCGCCAGCAGCCAAGTAACGTCAGGGTCCTACGAGCAGTACTTC
TRBV27	NA	NA	TRBJ2-7	CASSLGRVPSYEQYF	TGTGCCAGCAGTTTGGGCAGGGTACCCTCCTACGAGCAGTACTTC
TRBV6-4	NA	NA	TRBJ2-6	CASSDSHRSGANVLTF	TGTGCCAGCAGTGACTCACATCGCTCTGGGGCCAACGTCCTGACTTTC
TRBV10-1	NA	TRBD2	TRBJ2-7	CASSETGGGEEQYF	TGCGCCAGCAGTGAGACCGGGGGGGGAGAAGAGCAGTACTTC
TRBV4-1	NA	NA	TRBJ1-2	CASSQGAVPNGYTF	TGCGCCAGCAGCCAAGGGGCCGTTCCTAATGGCTACACCTTC
TRBV9	NA	NA	TRBJ2-3	CASSTSPSGRYTDTQYF	TGTGCCAGCAGCACCTCACCTTCTGGGAGATACACAGATACGCAGTATTTT
TRBV5-4	NA	TRBD1	TRBJ1-2	CASSLAGTGFYGYTF	TGTGCCAGCAGCTTGGCCGGGACAGGCTTCTATGGCTACACCTTC
TRBV5-1	NA	NA	TRBJ2-1	CASSLWGRGDEQFF	TGCGCCAGCAGCTTGTGGGGGAGGGGGGATGAGCAGTTCTTC
TRBV29-1	once	NA	TRBJ2-7	CSVVGVGDNEQYF	TGCAGCGTTGTAGGGGTAGGGGACAACGAGCAGTACTTC
TRBV19	NA	NA	TRBJ2-1	CASSMVGAGDEQFF	TGTGCCAGTAGTATGGTCGGGGCAGGGGATGAGCAGTTCTTC
TRBV5-1	NA	NA	TRBJ1-2	CASSDTGLHYGYTF	TGCGCCAGCAGCGACACAGGGCTCCACTATGGCTACACCTTC
TRBV29-1	NA	NA	TRBJ1-2	CSVDGTPYGYTF	TGCAGCGTTGATGGGACACCCTATGGCTACACCTTC
TRBV29-1	NA	NA	TRBJ1-2	CSVEDPGRQDGYTF	TGCAGCGTTGAAGATCCCGGCAGGCAGGATGGCTACACCTTC
TRBV2	NA	TRBD1	TRBJ1-1	CASSEMGQMNTEAFF	TGTGCCAGCAGTGAAATGGGACAGATGAACACTGAAGCTTTCTTT
TRBV9	NA	TRBD1	TRBJ1-1	CASSPQGGPNTEAFF	TGTGCCAGCAGCCCCCAGGGGGGACCGAACACTGAAGCTTTCTTT
TRBV9	NA	TRBD2	TRBJ2-1	CASSLGLAGGPYNEQFF	TGTGCCAGCAGCCTGGGACTAGCGGGGGGGCCCTACAATGAGCAGTTCTTC